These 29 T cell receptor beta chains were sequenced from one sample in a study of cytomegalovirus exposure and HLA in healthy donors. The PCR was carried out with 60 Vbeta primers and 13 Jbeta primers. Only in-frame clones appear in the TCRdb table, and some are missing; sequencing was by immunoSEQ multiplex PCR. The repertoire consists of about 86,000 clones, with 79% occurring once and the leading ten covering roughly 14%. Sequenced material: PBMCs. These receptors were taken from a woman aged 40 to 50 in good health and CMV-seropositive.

Written as DNA, the CDR3 is TGTGCCATCGGGGGACTGCGTCAGTCAGATACGCAGTATTTT. Its translation is CAIGGLRQSDTQYF. V and J are TRBV6-6 and TRBJ2-3, with D perhaps matching TRBD2 (6 bases). V was pared by 10 bases and J by 4 bases, with 18 bases between. The CDR3 is made up of 14 amino acids. In germline, CDR1 is MNHNY, CDR2 SVGAGI (reference sequence).

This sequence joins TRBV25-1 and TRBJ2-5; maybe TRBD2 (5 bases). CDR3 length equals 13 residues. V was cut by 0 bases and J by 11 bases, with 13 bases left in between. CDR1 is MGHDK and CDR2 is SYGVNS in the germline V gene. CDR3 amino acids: CASSEYEGVQQYF. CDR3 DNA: TGTGCCAGCAGTGAATATGAGGGAGTGCAGCAGTACTTC.

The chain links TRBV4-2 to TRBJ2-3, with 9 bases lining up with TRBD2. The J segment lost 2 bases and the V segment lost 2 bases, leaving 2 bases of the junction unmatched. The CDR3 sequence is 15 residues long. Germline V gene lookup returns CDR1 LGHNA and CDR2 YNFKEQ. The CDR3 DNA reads TGTGCCAGCAGCCAATCTAGCGGGGACACAGATACGCAGTATTTT. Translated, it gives CASSQSSGDTDTQYF.

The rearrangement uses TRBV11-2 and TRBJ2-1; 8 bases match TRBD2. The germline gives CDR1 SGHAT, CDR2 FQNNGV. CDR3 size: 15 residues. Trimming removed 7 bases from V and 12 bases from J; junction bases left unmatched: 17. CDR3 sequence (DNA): TGTGCCAGCACCTTGGGCGGCTTTAGCGGGATGCCGCAGTTCTTC. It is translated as CASTLGGFSGMPQFF.

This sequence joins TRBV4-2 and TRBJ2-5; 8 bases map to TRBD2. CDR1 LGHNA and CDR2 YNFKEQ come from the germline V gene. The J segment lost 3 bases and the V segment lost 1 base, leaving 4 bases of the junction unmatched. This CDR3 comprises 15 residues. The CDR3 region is CASSQGQAGEETQYF. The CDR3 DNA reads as TGTGCCAGCAGCCAAGGGCAAGCGGGGGAAGAGACCCAGTACTTC.

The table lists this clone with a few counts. The CDR3 DNA reads as TGCAGCGTCCAAGCAGGCTACGAGCAGTACTTC. This sequence encodes CSVQAGYEQYF. The V call is TRBV29-1, the J call TRBJ2-7; D is undetermined. Germline CDR1 reads SQVTM; CDR2 reads ANQGSEA. The CDR3 contains 11 residues. V shed 6 bases and J shed 3 bases, with 9 bases lying between them.

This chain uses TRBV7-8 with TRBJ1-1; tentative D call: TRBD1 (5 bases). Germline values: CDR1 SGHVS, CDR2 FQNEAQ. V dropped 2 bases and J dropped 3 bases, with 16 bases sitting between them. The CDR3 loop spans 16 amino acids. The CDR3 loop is CASSLSRAIGDTEAFF. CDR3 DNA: TGTGCCAGCAGCTTATCCAGGGCTATAGGGGACACTGAAGCTTTCTTT. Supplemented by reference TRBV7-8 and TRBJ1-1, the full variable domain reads GAGVSQSPRYKVAKRGQDVALRCDPISGHVSLFWYQQALGQGPEFLTYFQNEAQLDKSGLPSDRFFAERPEGSVSTLKIQRTQQEDSAVYLCASSLSRAIGDTEAFFGQGTRLTVV.

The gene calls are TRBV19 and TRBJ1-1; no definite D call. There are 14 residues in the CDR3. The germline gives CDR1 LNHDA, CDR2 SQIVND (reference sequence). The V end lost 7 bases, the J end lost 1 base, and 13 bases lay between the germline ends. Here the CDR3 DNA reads TGTGCCAGTAACCACTGGTCCGGGAACACTGAAGCTTTCTTT. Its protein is CASNHWSGNTEAFF. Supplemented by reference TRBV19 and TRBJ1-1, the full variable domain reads DGGITQSPKYLFRKEGQNVTLSCEQNLNHDAMYWYRQDPGQGLRLIYYSQIVNDFQKGDIAEGYSVSREKKESFPLTVTSAQKNPTAFYLCASNHWSGNTEAFFGQGTRLTVV.

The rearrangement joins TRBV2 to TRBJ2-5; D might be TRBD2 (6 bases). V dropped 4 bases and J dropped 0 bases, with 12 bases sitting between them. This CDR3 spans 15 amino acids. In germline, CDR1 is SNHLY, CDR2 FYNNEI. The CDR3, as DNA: TGTGCCAGCAGTGCGTGGCGGGGTTACCAAGAGACCCAGTACTTC. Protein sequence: CASSAWRGYQETQYF.

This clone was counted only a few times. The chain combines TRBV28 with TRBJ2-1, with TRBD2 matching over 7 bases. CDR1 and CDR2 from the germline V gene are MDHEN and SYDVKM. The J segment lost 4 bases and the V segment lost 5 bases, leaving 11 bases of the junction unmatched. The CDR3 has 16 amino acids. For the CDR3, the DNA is TGTGCCAGCAGTATCCTGAGCGGGGACGTGTACAATGAGCAGTTCTTC. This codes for CASSILSGDVYNEQFF.

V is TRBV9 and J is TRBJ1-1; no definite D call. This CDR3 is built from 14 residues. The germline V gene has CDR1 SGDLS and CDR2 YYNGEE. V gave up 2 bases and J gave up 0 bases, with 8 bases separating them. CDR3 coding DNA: TGTGCCAGCAGCGTCCGAGGGATGAACACTGAAGCTTTCTTT. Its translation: CASSVRGMNTEAFF.

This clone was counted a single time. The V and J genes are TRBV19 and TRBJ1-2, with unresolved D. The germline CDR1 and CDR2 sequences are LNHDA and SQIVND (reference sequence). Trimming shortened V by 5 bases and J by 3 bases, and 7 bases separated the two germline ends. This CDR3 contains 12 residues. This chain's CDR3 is CASSPQDYGYTF. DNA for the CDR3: TGTGCCAGTAGTCCCCAGGACTATGGCTACACCTTC.

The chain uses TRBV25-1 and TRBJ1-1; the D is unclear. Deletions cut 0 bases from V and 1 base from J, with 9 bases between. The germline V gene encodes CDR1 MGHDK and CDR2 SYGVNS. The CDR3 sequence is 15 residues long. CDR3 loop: CASSEYNSRNTEAFF. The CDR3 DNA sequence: TGTGCCAGCAGTGAATATAATTCGAGGAACACTGAAGCTTTCTTT.

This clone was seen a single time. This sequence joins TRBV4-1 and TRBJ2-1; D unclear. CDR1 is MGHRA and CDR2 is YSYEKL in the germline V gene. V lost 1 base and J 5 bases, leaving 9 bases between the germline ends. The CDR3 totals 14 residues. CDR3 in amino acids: CASSQVDTDNEQFF. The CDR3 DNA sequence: TGCGCCAGCAGCCAAGTCGACACCGACAATGAGCAGTTCTTC.

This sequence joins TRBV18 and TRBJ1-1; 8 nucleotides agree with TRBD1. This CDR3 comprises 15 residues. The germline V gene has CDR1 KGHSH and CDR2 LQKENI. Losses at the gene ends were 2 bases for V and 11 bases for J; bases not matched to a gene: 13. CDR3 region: CASSPIPGQGSFAFF. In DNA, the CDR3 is TGTGCCAGCTCACCAATCCCCGGACAGGGATCATTCGCTTTCTTT.

This chain's CDR3 is CASSRRQGTDYGYTF. CDR3 nucleotide sequence: TGCGCCAGCAGCAGAAGACAGGGTACGGACTATGGCTACACCTTC. This chain connects TRBV5-1 to TRBJ1-2; TRBD1 agrees at 7 bases. CDR1 is SGHRS and CDR2 is YFSETQ in the germline V gene. This CDR3 has 15 amino acids. The junction had 9 bases not matched to a gene; V was cut back by 4 bases and J by 3 bases.

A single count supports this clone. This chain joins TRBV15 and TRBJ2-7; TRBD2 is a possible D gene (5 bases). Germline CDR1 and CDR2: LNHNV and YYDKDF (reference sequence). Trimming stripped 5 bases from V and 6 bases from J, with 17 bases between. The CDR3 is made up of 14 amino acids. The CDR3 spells CATSPPFREGEQYF. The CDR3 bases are TGTGCCACCAGCCCCCCTTTCAGAGAGGGCGAGCAGTACTTC.

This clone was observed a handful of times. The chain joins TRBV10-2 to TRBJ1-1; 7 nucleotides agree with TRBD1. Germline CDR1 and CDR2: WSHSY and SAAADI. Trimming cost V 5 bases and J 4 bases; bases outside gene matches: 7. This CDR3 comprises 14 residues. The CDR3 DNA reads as TGCGCCAGCAGTACGCGGACAGGCGCCACTGAAGCTTTCTTT. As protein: CASSTRTGATEAFF.

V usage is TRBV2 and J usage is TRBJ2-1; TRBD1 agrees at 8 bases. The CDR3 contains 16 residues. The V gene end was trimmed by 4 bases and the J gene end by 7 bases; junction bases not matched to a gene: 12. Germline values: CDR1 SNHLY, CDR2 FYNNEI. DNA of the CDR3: TGTGCCAGCAGTGGGCGCAGCTGGACAGGGTTGAATGAGCAGTTCTTC. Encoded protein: CASSGRSWTGLNEQFF.

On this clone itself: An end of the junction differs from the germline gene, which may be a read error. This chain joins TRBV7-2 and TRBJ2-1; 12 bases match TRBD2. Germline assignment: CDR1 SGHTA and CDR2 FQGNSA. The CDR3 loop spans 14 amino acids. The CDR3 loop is CASSLAGGNNEQFF. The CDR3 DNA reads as TGTGCCAGCAGCCTAGCGGGAGGGAACAATGAGCAGTTCTTC. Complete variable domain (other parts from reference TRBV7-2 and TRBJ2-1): GAGVSQSPSNKVTEKGKDVELRCDPISGHTALYWYRQSLGQGLEFLIYFQGNSAPDKSGLPSDRFSAERTGGSVSTLTIQRTQQEDSAVYLCASSLAGGNNEQFFGPGTRLTVL.

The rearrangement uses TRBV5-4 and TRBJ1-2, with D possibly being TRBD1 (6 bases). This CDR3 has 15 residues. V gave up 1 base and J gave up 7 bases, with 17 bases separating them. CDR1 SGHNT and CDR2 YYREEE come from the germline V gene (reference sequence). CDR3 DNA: TGTGCCAGCAGCTTGTGGACAGCTAGGTTTCGTGGCTACACCTTC. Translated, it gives CASSLWTARFRGYTF. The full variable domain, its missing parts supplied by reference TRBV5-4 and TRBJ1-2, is ETGVTQSPTHLIKTRGQQVTLRCSSQSGHNTVSWYQQALGQGPQFIFQYYREEENGRGNFPPRFSGLQFPNYSSELNVNALELDDSALYLCASSLWTARFRGYTFGSGTRLTVV.

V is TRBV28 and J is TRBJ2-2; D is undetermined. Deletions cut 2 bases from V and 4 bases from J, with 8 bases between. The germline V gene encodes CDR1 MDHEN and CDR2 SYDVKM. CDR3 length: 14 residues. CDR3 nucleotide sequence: TGTGCCAGCAGTTTACAGGTATCCACCGGGGAGCTGTTTTTT. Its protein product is CASSLQVSTGELFF.

This CDR3 reads CASSQERTAGNTIYF. CDR3 coding DNA: TGCGCCAGCAGCCAAGAGCGGACAGCTGGAAACACCATATATTTT. The chain has TRBV4-1 and TRBJ1-3, with TRBD1 as a possible D gene (6 bases). The germline gives CDR1 MGHRA, CDR2 YSYEKL. CDR3 length: 15 amino acids. Trimming took off 0 bases at V and 2 bases at J, with 8 bases between the two ends.

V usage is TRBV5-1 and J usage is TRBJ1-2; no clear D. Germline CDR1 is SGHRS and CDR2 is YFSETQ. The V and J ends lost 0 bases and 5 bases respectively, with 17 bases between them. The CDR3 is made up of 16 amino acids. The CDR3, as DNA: TGCGCCAGCAGCTTGGGCCGGGAGGAGGTGTGGTATGGCTACACCTTC. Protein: CASSLGREEVWYGYTF.

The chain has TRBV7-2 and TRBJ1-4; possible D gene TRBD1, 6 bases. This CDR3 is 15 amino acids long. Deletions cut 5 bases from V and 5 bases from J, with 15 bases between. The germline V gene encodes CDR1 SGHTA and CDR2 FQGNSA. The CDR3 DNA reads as TGTGCCAGCAGCGCAATGACAGGTCGGAATGAAAAACTGTTTTTT. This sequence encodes CASSAMTGRNEKLFF.

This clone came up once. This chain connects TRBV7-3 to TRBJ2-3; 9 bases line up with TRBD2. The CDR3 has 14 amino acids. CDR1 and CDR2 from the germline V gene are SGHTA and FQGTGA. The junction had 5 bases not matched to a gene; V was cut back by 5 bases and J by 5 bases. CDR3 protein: CASSVSGGGDTQYF. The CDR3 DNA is TGTGCCAGCAGCGTTAGCGGGGGTGGAGATACGCAGTATTTT.

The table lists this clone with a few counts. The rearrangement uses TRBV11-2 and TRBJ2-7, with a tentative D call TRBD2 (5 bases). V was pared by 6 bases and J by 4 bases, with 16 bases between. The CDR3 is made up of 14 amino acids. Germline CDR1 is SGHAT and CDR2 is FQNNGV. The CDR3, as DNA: TGTGCCAGCAGTCACACACTGGAGGCTTACGAGCAGTACTTC. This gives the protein CASSHTLEAYEQYF.

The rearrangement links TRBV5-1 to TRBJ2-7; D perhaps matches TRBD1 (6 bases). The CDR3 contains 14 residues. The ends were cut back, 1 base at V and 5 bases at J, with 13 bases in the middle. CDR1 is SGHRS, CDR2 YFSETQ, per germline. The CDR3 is CASSLRQGWDEQYF. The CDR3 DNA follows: TGCGCCAGCAGCTTGAGGCAGGGGTGGGACGAGCAGTACTTC.

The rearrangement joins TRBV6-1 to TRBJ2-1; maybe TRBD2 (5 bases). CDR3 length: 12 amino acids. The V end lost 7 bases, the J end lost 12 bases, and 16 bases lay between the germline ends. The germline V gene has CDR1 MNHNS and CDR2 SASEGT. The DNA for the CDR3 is TGTGCCAGCATTAACGAGCTAGCTGCGCAGTTCTTC. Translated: CASINELAAQFF.